This is a list of T cell receptor beta chains from one sample in a study of T-cell reconstitution after alpha-beta-depleted transplantation in children. TCRdb ran MiXCR on the PCR reads and lists one entry per CDR3 protein. The repertoire holds about 72,000 distinct CDR3 sequences, just under 7.5% seen once, with over 2.5% in the top ten. The source material was PBMCs from the stem cell graft donor, sampled from the stem cell graft. These receptors came from a human donor who donated a stem cell graft to a child with acute lymphoblastic leukemia. CDR3s leave out the opening cysteine and the closing phenylalanine or tryptophan.

CDR3aa	v_gene	j_gene
ASSRDRGSGNTIY	TRBV12-3/TRBV12-4	TRBJ1-3
ASSQARLGTQY	TRBV7-6	TRBJ2-5
ASSLGRAGGYT	TRBV28	TRBJ1-2
ASSYREGNQPQH	TRBV6-6	TRBJ1-5
ASSSTSGGGNEQF	TRBV5-1	TRBJ2-1
ASSQGGGEQY	TRBV4-1	TRBJ2-7
ASSTGTSGRTDTQY	TRBV5-1	TRBJ2-3
ATSDNQEGAQTAF	TRBV24-1	TRBJ1-1
ASSLNGGSPLH	TRBV12-3/TRBV12-4	TRBJ1-6
ASSPRATTNEKLF	TRBV4-1	TRBJ1-4
ASSSVAGGLTDTQY	TRBV12-3/TRBV12-4	TRBJ2-3
ASSPGTGNGYT	TRBV19	TRBJ1-2
ASSPRVASNYGYT	TRBV7-2	TRBJ1-2
ATSDPGQGNQETQY	TRBV24-1	TRBJ2-5
ASSLVATSSYEQY	TRBV28	TRBJ2-7
ASREANSPLH	TRBV6-5	TRBJ1-6
ASSSTVYSGRTSEYNEQF	TRBV28	TRBJ2-1
AISWGDLASTEA	TRBV10-3	TRBJ1-1
ASSKWDGAYEQY	TRBV19	TRBJ2-7
ASSLGWSLGTDTQY	TRBV28	TRBJ2-3
ASSGNNQPQH	TRBV2	TRBJ1-5
ASSLPPGLTEAF	TRBV12-3/TRBV12-4	TRBJ1-1
ASSITGYLNSPLH	TRBV5-6	TRBJ1-6
SVRQRYEQY	TRBV29-1	TRBJ2-7
SARDKEEYTEAF	TRBV20-1	TRBJ1-1
ASSLEGAGQPQH	TRBV9	TRBJ1-5
ASSSPDATAETQY	TRBV11-2	TRBJ2-5
ASSQVLNYGYT	TRBV3-1	TRBJ1-2
AISGQGPYNEQF	TRBV10-3	TRBJ2-1
ASSLGAPKPAETQY	TRBV5-1	TRBJ2-5
TRSFSIGEHQPSGNTIY	TRBV6-4	TRBJ1-3
ASSLGGRETQTEQF	TRBV7-9	TRBJ2-1
AISESEGTYYT	TRBV10-3	TRBJ1-2
SVDGGTEQF	TRBV29-1	TRBJ2-1
SVGLAGVTGELF	TRBV29-1	TRBJ2-2
ASSIEGTNQPQH	TRBV19	TRBJ1-5
ASSSELQRRLGGYT	TRBV27	TRBJ1-2
ASIGGLGEKLF	TRBV5-1	TRBJ1-4
ASRSLISTDTQY	TRBV5-1	TRBJ2-3
ASSQDQRNTRSGANVLT	TRBV4-2	TRBJ2-6
ASSAKKATGGWNLEYEQY	TRBV19	TRBJ2-7
ASSPASGRNNEQF	TRBV28	TRBJ2-1
ASSLPAGDKDTQY	TRBV7-3	TRBJ2-3
ASSPTGSAYEQY	TRBV7-8	TRBJ2-7
ASSQDRGFTEAF	TRBV4-2	TRBJ1-1
ASVRVPDTQY	TRBV6-1	TRBJ2-3
ASAPWGETYEQY	TRBV5-1	TRBJ2-7
ASSLRDRAQAGGKDEQF	TRBV7-8	TRBJ2-1
ASSPGTANSPLH	TRBV7-3	TRBJ1-6
SARDGESDTGELF	TRBV20-1	TRBJ2-2
ASSLSGGQSNQPQH	TRBV27	TRBJ1-5
ASSYSSPFLAGGPDEQF	TRBV6-5	TRBJ2-1
ASSFSEYTEAF	TRBV12-3/TRBV12-4	TRBJ1-1
ASSSDSGANEQF	TRBV6-2/TRBV6-3	TRBJ2-1